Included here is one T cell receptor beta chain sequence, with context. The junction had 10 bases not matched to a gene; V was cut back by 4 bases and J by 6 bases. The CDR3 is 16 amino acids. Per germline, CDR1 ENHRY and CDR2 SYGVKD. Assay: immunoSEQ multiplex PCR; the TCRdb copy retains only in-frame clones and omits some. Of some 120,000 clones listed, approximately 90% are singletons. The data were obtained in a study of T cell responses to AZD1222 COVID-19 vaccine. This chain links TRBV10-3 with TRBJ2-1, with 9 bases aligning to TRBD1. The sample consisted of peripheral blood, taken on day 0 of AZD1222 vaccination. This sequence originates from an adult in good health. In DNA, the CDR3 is TGTGCCATCAGTGGACGGACAGGGGACGACGGCAATGAGCAGTTCTTC. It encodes CAISGRTGDDGNEQFF.